This T cell receptor (beta chain) was identified in a study of metastatic and nonmetastatic thyroid tumors. General study results and limits: In blood and tumor, TCR beta diversity was reportedly significantly higher in malignant thyroid tumors than in benign nodules.

TCRdb reanalyzed the PCR reads with MiXCR. Of approximately 35,000 clones listed, roughly a third are singletons. Thyroid surgery was performed in patients who had received no treatment beforehand. The CDR3 is made up of 13 amino acids. Germline V gene sequence: CDR1 MNHNS, CDR2 SASEGT. Trimming left V 8 bases short and J 3 bases short, with 13 bases between. This clone was detected a few times. The antigen is undetermined. The gene calls are TRBV6-1 and TRBJ1-1; tentative D call: TRBD1 (5 bases). The receptor was isolated from a female donor with papillary thyroid cancer or a benign thyroid nodule (not recorded which). Some clones in this sample may be carry-over from other donors' samples. The material sequenced was tumor tissue. CDR3 amino acids: CASLMGPDTEAFF. CDR3 in DNA: TGTGCCAGCCTAATGGGGCCTGACACTGAAGCTTTCTTT.